This T cell receptor beta chain emerged from a study of vaccination effects on CD4 cells after COVID-19. Turning to the study itself: Samples that were drawn after vaccination came a median of 72 days after the second dose. Findings of the study overall: Infection-derived and vaccine-derived clones contracted markedly late after vaccination.

Note on this clone: Its antigen is as yet unknown.

Profiling relied on immunoSEQ multiplex PCR, and the TCRdb table lists in-frame clones only, not all of them. The sample has tens of thousands of clones; around 85% are singletons. This CDR3 contains 20 residues. Trimming took 5 bases from V and 4 from J; bases not matched to a gene: 20. Germline V lookup: CDR1 PRHDT, CDR2 FYEKMQ (reference sequence). Prior to sequencing, the ViraFEST assay stimulated PBMC with viral peptide pools, which expanded the antigen-specific CD4+ T cells. The culture ran for approximately 9 days before CD4+ T cells were isolated. Either the BNT162b2 or mRNA-1273 vaccine was given to participants in two doses. Days 3 and 7 were when half the medium was replaced with IL-2 medium.

The sequence was collected from a human donor who received a COVID-19 vaccine. Some clones in this sample may be carry-over from other donors' samples. The V gene is TRBV13, the J gene TRBJ2-5, with 12 bases lining up with TRBD2. Sequences were derived from CD4+ T cells from PBMCs cultured with SARS-CoV-2 spike peptides, sampled after COVID-19 vaccination. The CDR3 loop reads CASSPILQILAGGPGETQYF. In nucleotides, the CDR3 is TGTGCCAGCAGCCCGATACTGCAAATTCTAGCGGGGGGGCCAGGAGAGACCCAGTACTTC.